The 5 T cell receptor beta chains below come from one sample, sequenced in a study of T cell responses to AZD1222 COVID-19 vaccine. Measured with immunoSEQ multiplex PCR; TCRdb has only the in-frame clones, and not every one. The repertoire holds 180,000 or so clones, with roughly 90% as singletons. Sequencing was performed on peripheral blood, taken 28 days after the second AZD1222 dose. The receptors were gathered from an adult who received the AZD1222 COVID-19 vaccine.

Concerning this clone itself: Other DNA sequences within the sample encode an identical CDR3. J is TRBJ1-6 and V is TRBV5-5, with 10 positions matching TRBD1. Germline assignment: CDR1 SGHKS and CDR2 YYEKEE (reference sequence). This CDR3 comprises 15 residues. The J segment lost 7 bases and the V segment lost 4 bases, leaving 5 bases of the junction unmatched. The CDR3 is CASSRGQGGNSPLHF. Here the CDR3 DNA reads TGTGCCAGCAGCCGCGGACAGGGGGGGAATTCACCCCTCCACTTT. Combining the CDR3 with reference TRBV5-5 and TRBJ1-6 gives the whole variable domain DAGVTQSPTHLIKTRGQQVTLRCSPISGHKSVSWYQQVLGQGPQFIFQYYEKEERGRGNFPDRFSARQFPNYSSELNVNALLLGDSALYLCASSRGQGGNSPLHFGNGTRLTVT.

The chain combines TRBV19 with TRBJ1-5, with D tentatively TRBD1 (5 bases). Germline lookup yields CDR1 LNHDA and CDR2 SQIVND (reference sequence). V was pared by 3 bases and J by 0 bases, with 15 bases between. CDR3 length equals 17 residues. The CDR3 loop reads CASSMRMGDFSNQPQHF. DNA for the CDR3: TGTGCCAGTAGTATGAGGATGGGGGACTTTAGCAATCAGCCCCAGCATTTT.

In this sample, this clone turned up a few times. This rearrangement joins TRBV4-2 to TRBJ1-1; D unresolved. The V and J ends lost 0 bases and 0 bases respectively, with 11 bases between them. The CDR3 is 16 amino acids. Germline assignment: CDR1 LGHNA and CDR2 YNFKEQ. The CDR3 sequence: CASSQDWGGVNTEAFF. The CDR3 DNA reads as TGTGCCAGCAGCCAAGATTGGGGAGGAGTGAACACTGAAGCTTTCTTT.

This clone was counted only a few times. The rearrangement uses TRBV7-2 and TRBJ2-2; D is unresolved. The V end lost 6 bases, the J end lost 1 base, and 12 bases lay between the germline ends. This CDR3 has 15 amino acids. CDR1 is SGHTA, CDR2 FQGNSA, per germline. The CDR3 sequence: CASRPVLGNTGELFF. CDR3 in DNA: TGTGCCAGCAGACCGGTGCTCGGGAACACCGGGGAGCTGTTTTTT.

The gene calls are TRBV11-2 and TRBJ1-2; weak D call: TRBD1 (6 bases). V lost 0 bases to trimming and J lost 4 bases, with 21 bases between them. This CDR3 has 18 amino acids. The V gene's germline CDR1 is SGHAT and CDR2 FQNNGV. Here the CDR3 reads CASSLEGGGGEGAYGYTF. In nucleotides, the CDR3 is TGTGCCAGCAGCTTAGAAGGGGGTGGAGGGGAAGGGGCCTATGGCTACACCTTC.